This T cell receptor (beta chain) was recorded in a study of cytomegalovirus exposure and HLA in healthy donors. PCR amplification relied on 60 Vbeta primers (plus 13 Jbeta primers). Produced via immunoSEQ multiplex PCR; TCRdb's table is partial and in-frame only. The sample contains around 110,000 clones, 70% to 75% of which appear only once. This clone has only a few counts. The CDR3 spans 15 residues. The germline gives CDR1 KGHSH, CDR2 LQKENI. V was pared by 3 bases and J by 1 base, with 11 bases between. This sequence originates from a woman in her late teens or twenties in good health and CMV-seronegative. V is TRBV18 and J is TRBJ2-3; tentatively, D is TRBD2 (6 bases). Sequencing used PBMCs. The CDR3 is CASSPGGLGTDTQYF. For the CDR3, the DNA is TGTGCCAGCTCACCGGGAGGACTGGGCACAGATACGCAGTATTTT. The entire variable domain, with the rest obtained from reference TRBV18 and TRBJ2-3, is as follows: NAGVMQNPRHLVRRRGQEARLRCSPMKGHSHVYWYRQLPEEGLKFMVYLQKENIIDESGMPKERFSAEFPKEGPSILRIQQVVRGDSAAYFCASSPGGLGTDTQYFGPGTRLTVL.